This T cell receptor (beta chain) originates from a study of cytotoxic CD8 clonotypes in ibrutinib-treated CLL. Study results and limitations: Investigators sampled sustained-remission and progressing patients at differing times. Clonality at baseline surpassed age-matched healthy donors and tracked circulating CD8+ T-cell counts.

This clone showed up just once. The antigen is not known. This table comes from immunoSEQ multiplex PCR, and its TCRdb copy is limited to in-frame clones, with some not included. The table has over 120,000 clones, 70% to 80% seen once. This CDR3 is built from 15 residues. V was clipped by 4 bases and J by 3 bases, with 13 bases between them. Looked up from germline, CDR1 is MNHEY and CDR2 is SMNVEV (reference sequence). This chain uses TRBV27 with TRBJ2-1; the D gene is possibly TRBD1 (6 bases). The receptor's source is a human donor with chronic lymphocytic leukemia. The sequences come from PBMCs, collected after 24 months of ibrutinib treatment. The CDR3 region has the DNA TGTGCCAGCAGTTCTCACCGAGGGGGCTACAATGAGCAGTTCTTC. Translation: CASSSHRGGYNEQFF.